The 29 T cell receptor beta chains presented below share a single source sample, sequenced in a study of monozygotic twins with inflammatory bowel disease. TCRdb re-called the 5' RACE reads and gives one entry per CDR3 protein, without DNA. The clone table shows some 300,000 distinct CDR3 sequences, with the ten largest holding 5.6%. The material sequenced was blood. These receptors all come from a human donor with ulcerative colitis or Crohn's disease, or a healthy co-twin of an affected twin (not recorded which).

The J gene is TRBJ1-2, the V gene TRBV5-4. Germline V gene lookup returns CDR1 SGHNT and CDR2 YYREEE (reference sequence). The CDR3 covers 14 residues. The chain's CDR3 is CASSSILGNYGYTF.

The rearrangement uses TRBV7-2 and TRBJ1-5; TCRdb's D call of TRBD1 is untestable without DNA. The CDR3 has 13 amino acids. Per germline, CDR1 SGHTA and CDR2 FQGNSA. The CDR3 sequence is CASSPNRDQPQHF.

CDR3 region: CASSASGAQGTEAFF. The V gene is TRBV7-2, the J gene TRBJ1-1; TCRdb's D gene call, TRBD1, goes unchecked for lack of DNA. Germline V CDR1 and CDR2: SGHTA, FQGNSA. The length of the CDR3 is 15 residues. The variable domain in full, with the rest retrieved from reference TRBV7-2 and TRBJ1-1, is GAGVSQSPSNKVTEKGKDVELRCDPISGHTALYWYRQSLGQGLEFLIYFQGNSAPDKSGLPSDRFSAERTGGSVSTLTIQRTQQEDSAVYLCASSASGAQGTEAFFGQGTRLTVV.

The chain uses TRBV9 and TRBJ2-7; TCRdb's assignment of TRBD2 cannot be checked, as there is no DNA. Germline V CDR1 and CDR2: SGDLS, YYNGEE. There are 15 residues in the CDR3. The CDR3 loop is CASSAFQEETYEQYF. Complete variable domain (other parts from reference TRBV9 and TRBJ2-7): DSGVTQTPKHLITATGQRVTLRCSPRSGDLSVYWYQQSLDQGLQFLIQYYNGEERAKGNILERFSAQQFPDLHSELNLSSLELGDSALYFCASSAFQEETYEQYFGPGTRLTVT.

The V call is TRBV20-1, the J call TRBJ1-6. This CDR3 region has 14 residues. Per the germline V gene, CDR1 is DFQATT and CDR2 is SNEGSKA (reference sequence). CDR3 sequence reads: CSARAGGGDSPLHF.

The chain links TRBV25-1 to TRBJ2-3; TCRdb selects TRBD1, and the lack of DNA leaves this call unchecked. CDR1 and CDR2 (germline): MGHDK, SYGVNS. The CDR3 loop spans 15 amino acids. The CDR3 sequence: CASSGDGGFADTQYF.

The chain combines TRBV20-1 with TRBJ1-6; TCRdb's assignment of TRBD1 cannot be checked, as there is no DNA. The length of the CDR3 is 16 residues. Germline loops: CDR1 DFQATT, CDR2 SNEGSKA (reference sequence). CDR3 loop: CSAVLGGTAYNSPLHF.

The chain combines TRBV20-1 with TRBJ1-6; TCRdb's D call of TRBD1 is untestable without DNA. The CDR3 totals 16 residues. Germline CDR1 and CDR2: DFQATT and SNEGSKA (reference sequence). CDR3 protein: CSASISGTRYNSPLHF.

The chain has TRBV20-1 and TRBJ2-7. The CDR3 covers 11 residues. Germline lookup yields CDR1 DFQATT and CDR2 SNEGSKA (reference sequence). CDR3: CSARQLYEQYF.

This chain uses TRBV18 with TRBJ1-6. There are 14 residues in the CDR3. Germline V CDR1 and CDR2: KGHSH, LQKENI. CDR3 region: CASSLIDRDSPLHF.

This rearrangement joins TRBV18 to TRBJ2-3. Germline values: CDR1 KGHSH, CDR2 LQKENI. The CDR3 spans 16 residues. CDR3 sequence: CASSPPSGRGTDTQYF.

J is TRBJ2-2 and V is TRBV5-1. Germline CDR1 reads SGHRS; CDR2 reads YFSETQ. The CDR3 has 12 residues. CDR3 loop: CASSLASGELFF.

The V call is TRBV12-3 or TRBV12-4, the J call TRBJ2-1; with no DNA, the TCRdb D assignment of TRBD1 cannot be verified. The CDR3 sequence is 15 residues long. The CDR3 region is CASTRAGQGVNEQFF.

CDR3 amino acids: CASSPSPGQISYEQYF. The chain combines TRBV12-3 or TRBV12-4 with TRBJ2-7; TCRdb proposes TRBD1, but this gene call is untestable without DNA. The CDR3 runs 16 residues.

The V call is TRBV7-2, the J call TRBJ2-2. Germline CDR1 SGHTA, CDR2 FQGNSA. CDR3 length: 17 residues. CDR3 loop: CASSHGRETSNTGELFF. The variable domain in full, completed from reference TRBV7-2 and TRBJ2-2, reads GAGVSQSPSNKVTEKGKDVELRCDPISGHTALYWYRQSLGQGLEFLIYFQGNSAPDKSGLPSDRFSAERTGGSVSTLTIQRTQQEDSAVYLCASSHGRETSNTGELFFGEGSRLTVL.

The genes are TRBV5-1 and TRBJ2-3. Germline V gene sequence: CDR1 SGHRS, CDR2 YFSETQ. CDR3 length equals 13 residues. CDR3 sequence reads: CASSLLVSDTQYF.

The J gene is TRBJ2-5, the V gene TRBV12-3 or TRBV12-4; the TRBD2 assignment by TCRdb is unverifiable without DNA. There are 16 residues in the CDR3. CDR3 residues: CASSPRLAGDQETQYF.

V is TRBV20-1 and J is TRBJ2-2; TCRdb selects TRBD1, and the lack of DNA leaves this call unchecked. The CDR3 is 14 residues long. Germline V lookup: CDR1 DFQATT, CDR2 SNEGSKA (reference sequence). The CDR3 loop reads CSARHRGLTGELFF.

The chain carries TRBV5-1 and TRBJ1-6; absent DNA, TCRdb's TRBD1 call cannot be checked. The CDR3 covers 16 residues. Germline V lookup: CDR1 SGHRS, CDR2 YFSETQ. The CDR3 here is CASAPTTGSGNSPLHF.

The chain employs TRBV30 and TRBJ1-6. The CDR3 extends over 13 amino acids. Germline values: CDR1 GTSNPN, CDR2 SVGIG (reference sequence). CDR3 residues: CAWKDHIGSPLHF.

V and J are TRBV5-1 and TRBJ2-1; TCRdb outputs TRBD2, but without DNA this stays unchecked. Germline lookup yields CDR1 SGHRS and CDR2 YFSETQ. The CDR3 loop spans 17 amino acids. The CDR3 loop is CASSLEPSGGAYNEQFF.

This rearrangement joins TRBV28 to TRBJ2-2. The CDR3 is 15 amino acids. Germline assignment: CDR1 MDHEN and CDR2 SYDVKM. The CDR3 loop reads CASSLFRTNTGELFF.

This chain uses TRBV3-1 with TRBJ1-2; the TCRdb call, TRBD1, lacks DNA for checking. This CDR3 is 14 amino acids long. Germline values: CDR1 LGHDT, CDR2 YNNKEL (reference sequence). CDR3 amino acids: CASSQKDRGYGYTF. Variable domain in full (rest from reference TRBV3-1 and TRBJ1-2): DTAVSQTPKYLVTQMGNDKSIKCEQNLGHDTMYWYKQDSKKFLKIMFSYNNKELIINETVPNRFSPKSPDKAHLNLHINSLELGDSAVYFCASSQKDRGYGYTFGSGTRLTVV.

The chain employs TRBV12-3 or TRBV12-4 and TRBJ2-2; the TCRdb call, TRBD2, lacks DNA for checking. The CDR3 extends over 14 amino acids. CDR3 residues: CASSSGTSSGELFF.

The chain employs TRBV20-1 and TRBJ1-5; as DNA is missing, the TRBD1 call by TCRdb cannot be tested. Germline V lookup: CDR1 DFQATT, CDR2 SNEGSKA (reference sequence). The CDR3 loop spans 13 amino acids. The CDR3: CSARYRGGQPQHF.

The rearrangement uses TRBV12-3 or TRBV12-4 and TRBJ2-2; TCRdb proposes TRBD1, but this gene call is untestable without DNA. The CDR3 is 15 residues long. The chain's CDR3 is CASRMGQTNTGELFF.

The rearrangement uses TRBV7-7 and TRBJ2-1; TCRdb's assignment of TRBD1 cannot be checked, as there is no DNA. CDR3 length equals 14 residues. CDR1 SSHAT and CDR2 FNYEAQ come from the germline V gene (reference sequence). CDR3 protein: CASSGERDSNEQFF. The whole variable domain, filled in from reference TRBV7-7 and TRBJ2-1, reads GAGVSQSPRYKVTKRGQDVTLRCDPISSHATLYWYQQALGQGPEFLTYFNYEAQPDKSGLPSDRFSAERPEGSISTLTIQRTEQRDSAMYRCASSGERDSNEQFFGPGTRLTVL.

CDR3 loop: CASSQDFTTNEKLFF. The chain uses TRBV4-3 and TRBJ1-4. The CDR3 has 15 amino acids. The germline V gene encodes CDR1 LGHNA and CDR2 YSLEER.

The chain recombines TRBV7-2 with TRBJ2-5; there is no DNA to check the TCRdb D call of TRBD2. Germline CDR1 and CDR2: SGHTA and FQGNSA. The CDR3 length is 20 residues. The CDR3 sequence: CASSLASAQRGGRDQETQYF.